This TCR beta chain was found in a study of low-dose radiotherapy and immunotherapy resistance in tumors. Study overall: Each patient was administered nivolumab intravenously at 240 mg, which was a flat dose, every two weeks, along with intravenous ipilimumab at 1 mg/kg every six weeks.

Time point specified: after trial treatment. The sample's treatment: LDRT plus nivolumab, ipilimumab, low-dose cyclophosphamide and aspirin (RACIN trial). The presence of advanced solid tumors lacking tumor-infiltrating lymphocytes characterized eligible patients. The CDR3 totals 15 residues. Germline loops: CDR1 SNHLY, CDR2 FYNNEI. J was trimmed by 3 bases and V by 7 bases; bases with no gene match: 7. Alpha and beta chains were covered, as first-strand cDNA relied on TRAV- and TRBV-specific primers. TCR amplification ran roughly 20 PCR cycles using constant-region and V-primer adapter primers. In TCRdb, the reads were re-called with MiXCR into one record per CDR3 protein. This table holds 85,000 to 95,000 distinct CDR3 sequences, 20% to 25% found once. This clonotype was detected many times.

The sequenced sample was PBMCs, obtained after low-dose radiotherapy plus immunotherapy. V gene TRBV2 combines with J gene TRBJ2-1; TRBD1 agrees at 9 bases. The sequence came from a female donor with ovarian cancer. CDR3 residues: CASTGETGGYNEQFF. Here the CDR3 DNA reads TGTGCCAGCACCGGTGAGACAGGGGGCTACAATGAGCAGTTCTTC.